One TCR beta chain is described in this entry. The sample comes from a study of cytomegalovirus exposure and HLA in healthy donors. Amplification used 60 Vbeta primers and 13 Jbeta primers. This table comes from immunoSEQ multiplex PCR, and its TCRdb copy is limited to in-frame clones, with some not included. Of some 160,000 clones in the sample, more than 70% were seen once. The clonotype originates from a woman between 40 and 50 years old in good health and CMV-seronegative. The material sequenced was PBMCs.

The CDR3 loop reads CSVGTSGGYNEQFF. In DNA form, the CDR3 reads TGCAGCGTTGGGACTAGCGGGGGCTACAATGAGCAGTTCTTC. The chain has TRBV29-1 and TRBJ2-1; 13 bases line up with TRBD2. Trimming cost V 4 bases and J 3 bases; bases outside gene matches: 0. This CDR3 has 14 residues. CDR1 is SQVTM, CDR2 ANQGSEA, per germline.